The clone carrying this T cell receptor (beta chain) was recorded only once. The V gene lost 8 bases and the J gene lost 6 bases, with 16 bases spanning the gap. The length of the CDR3 is 13 residues. CDR1 ENHRY and CDR2 SYGVKD come from the germline V gene. The data were taken from a study of blood T cell repertoires in COVID-19. Sequenced by immunoSEQ multiplex PCR; TCRdb stores in-frame clones only, minus some. The sample includes 40,000 to 60,000 clones, 90% of them seen just once. The rearrangement joins TRBV10-3 to TRBJ1-2; tentative D call: TRBD1 (6 bases). The clonotype was recovered from a human donor in a cohort sampled during active COVID-19. Sequenced material: peripheral blood. The CDR3 protein is CAISTGSPDGYTF. As DNA, the CDR3 is TGTGCCATCTCTACAGGGTCACCGGATGGCTACACCTTC.